This TCR beta chain appears in the sequencing data of a study of blood T cell repertoires in COVID-19. Study in general: There were acute and convalescent COVID-19 samples, and they came from the United States, Italy and Spain. T cells, B-cell-depleted T cells, or PBMCs supplied cDNA or gDNA.

The V and J ends lost 1 base and 0 bases respectively, with 18 bases between them. The V gene's germline CDR1 is SEHNR and CDR2 FQNEAQ (reference sequence). There are 19 residues in the CDR3. The assay was immunoSEQ multiplex PCR, and TCRdb's table has in-frame clones only and misses some. This table holds tens of thousands of clones, over 80% found once. This clone was observed a single time. The chain carries TRBV7-9 and TRBJ2-2; TRBD2 might be the D (5 bases). This sequence originates from a man at least 80 years old with acute or convalescent COVID-19. Sequencing was carried out using peripheral blood. In nucleotides, the CDR3 is TGTGCCAGCAGCTTAGATCTTTCATGGGGAGTCGCGAACACCGGGGAGCTGTTTTTT. It encodes CASSLDLSWGVANTGELFF.